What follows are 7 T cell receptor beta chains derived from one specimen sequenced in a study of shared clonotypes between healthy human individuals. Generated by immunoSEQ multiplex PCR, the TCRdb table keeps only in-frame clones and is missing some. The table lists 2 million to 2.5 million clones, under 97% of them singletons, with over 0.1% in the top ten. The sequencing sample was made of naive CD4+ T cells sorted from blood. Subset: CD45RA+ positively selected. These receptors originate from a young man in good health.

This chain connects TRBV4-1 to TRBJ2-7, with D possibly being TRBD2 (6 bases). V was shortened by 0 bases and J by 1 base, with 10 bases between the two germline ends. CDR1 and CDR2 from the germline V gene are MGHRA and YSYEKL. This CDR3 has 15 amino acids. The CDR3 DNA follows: TGCGCCAGCAGCCAAGAATTGACTAGATCCTACGAGCAGTACTTC. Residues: CASSQELTRSYEQYF.

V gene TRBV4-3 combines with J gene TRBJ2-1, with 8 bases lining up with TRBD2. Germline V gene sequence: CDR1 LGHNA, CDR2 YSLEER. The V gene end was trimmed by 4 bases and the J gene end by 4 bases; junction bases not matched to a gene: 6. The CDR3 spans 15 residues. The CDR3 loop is CASSRELAVYNEQFF. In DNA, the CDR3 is TGCGCCAGCAGCCGAGAACTAGCGGTATACAATGAGCAGTTCTTC.

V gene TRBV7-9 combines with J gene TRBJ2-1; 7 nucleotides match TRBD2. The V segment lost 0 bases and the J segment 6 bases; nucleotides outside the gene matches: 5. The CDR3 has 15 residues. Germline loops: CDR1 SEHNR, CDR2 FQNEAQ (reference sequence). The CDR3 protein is CASSLAGGPVNEQFF. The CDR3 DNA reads TGTGCCAGCAGCTTAGCGGGAGGGCCGGTCAATGAGCAGTTCTTC.

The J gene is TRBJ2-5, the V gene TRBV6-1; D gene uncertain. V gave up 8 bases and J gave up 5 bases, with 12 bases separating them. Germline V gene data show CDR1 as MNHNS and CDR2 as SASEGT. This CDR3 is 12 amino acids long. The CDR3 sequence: CASGLSRETQYF. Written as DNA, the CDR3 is TGTGCCAGCGGGTTAAGTAGGGAGACCCAGTACTTC.

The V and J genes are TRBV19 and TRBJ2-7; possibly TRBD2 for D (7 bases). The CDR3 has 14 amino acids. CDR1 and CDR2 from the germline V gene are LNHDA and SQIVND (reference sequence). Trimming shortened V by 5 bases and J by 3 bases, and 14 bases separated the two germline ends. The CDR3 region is CASSRGGVGYEQYF. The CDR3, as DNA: TGTGCCAGTAGTCGCGGGGGCGTAGGCTACGAGCAGTACTTC.

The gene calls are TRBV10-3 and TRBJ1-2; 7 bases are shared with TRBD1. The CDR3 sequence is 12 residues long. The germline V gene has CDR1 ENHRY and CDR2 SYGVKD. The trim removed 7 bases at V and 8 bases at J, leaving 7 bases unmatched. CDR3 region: CAITGTGDGYTF. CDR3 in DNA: TGTGCCATCACGGGAACAGGGGACGGCTACACCTTC.

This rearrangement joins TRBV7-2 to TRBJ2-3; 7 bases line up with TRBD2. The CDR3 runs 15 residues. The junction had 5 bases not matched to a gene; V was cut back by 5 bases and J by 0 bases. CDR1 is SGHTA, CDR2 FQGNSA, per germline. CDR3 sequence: CASSLRGTSTDTQYF. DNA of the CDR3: TGTGCCAGCAGCCTGCGGGGGACTAGCACAGATACGCAGTATTTT.